The sample holds one count of the clone carrying this T cell receptor (beta chain). These data are taken from a study of shared T cell receptors in the human thymus. The CDR3 contains 15 residues. CDR1 and CDR2 from the germline V gene are SQVTM and ANQGSEA. Trimming took off 4 bases at V and 1 base at J, with 16 bases between the two ends. Assay: immunoSEQ multiplex PCR; the TCRdb copy retains only in-frame clones and omits some. Here the sample spans hundreds of thousands of clones, 78% being singletons. A further study also used this sample, focusing on human thymus T cells. From that study: Corrective surgery for congenital heart defects was being performed on the healthy Finnish infants who were the donors. Thymic resections from corrective heart surgery supplied the tissue. Among thymic and blood repertoires, usage of V and J genes appeared biased. There were highly overlapping thymic repertoires among unrelated individuals, as related research reported.

Sequencing was done on a sample of thymocytes. The chain couples TRBV29-1 to TRBJ1-1; D ambiguous. The source of this sequence is a boy under two years old with a congenital heart defect. The CDR3 protein is CSVVLGYGTNTEAFF. As DNA, the CDR3 is TGCAGCGTTGTACTAGGGTATGGCACGAACACTGAAGCTTTCTTT.